The source of this T cell receptor beta chain is a study of patients and donors after allogeneic stem cell transplantation. TCRdb fed the RT-PCR reads into MiXCR, producing one record per CDR3 protein. The sample consists of around 150,000 distinct CDR3 sequences, about a third of them appearing once. The V end was cut by 2 bases, the J end by 4 bases, with 11 bases between. The CDR3 runs 14 residues. Looked up from germline, CDR1 is MNHNY and CDR2 is SVGAGI (reference sequence). Sequences were obtained from blood, either unsorted or a sorted T cell fraction (not recorded which). This TCR was sampled from a human donor who was either an allogeneic HSCT recipient or a stem cell or donor lymphocyte infusion donor (not recorded which). It is not recorded whose cells these are; they may come from a transplant donor. The V and J genes are TRBV6-6 and TRBJ1-2; perhaps TRBD1 as D (5 bases). This chain's CDR3 is CASSYGRGSYGYTF. Here the CDR3 DNA reads TGTGCCAGCAGTTACGGGAGGGGTAGCTATGGCTACACCTTC.